This is a list of T cell receptor beta chains from one sample in a study of OX40 agonist ivuxolimab in advanced cancers. TCRdb's table, derived via immunoSEQ multiplex PCR, lists solely in-frame clones and lacks some. This table has 75,000 to 100,000 clones, over 90% appearing once. This specimen consisted of CD4+ or CD8+ T cells sorted from blood, obtained in a trial of the OX40 agonist ivuxolimab. The receptors derive from an adult with an advanced solid tumor such as melanoma, head and neck, liver or kidney cancer. CDR3s include the opening cysteine and the closing phenylalanine or tryptophan. D genes are given only for firm matches. Clone size appears in some rows only: once, few, many, or a class for an expanded clone.

>NA|TRBV7-2|NA|TRBJ2-5
CASSHRQGGQETQYF
TGTGCCAGCAGCCACCGACAGGGAGGACAAGAGACCCAGTACTTC
>once|TRBV4-3|NA|TRBJ2-7
CASSQDYRSYEQYF
TGCGCCAGCAGCCAAGACTACCGCTCCTACGAGCAGTACTTC
>NA|TRBV18|TRBD2|TRBJ2-5
CASSPPTSPRETQYF
TGTGCCAGCTCACCACCGACTAGCCCTAGGGAGACCCAGTACTTC
>NA|TRBV5-1|NA|TRBJ2-3
CASSSKTGGLASTDTQYF
TGCGCCAGCAGCTCGAAGACAGGGGGACTAGCTAGCACAGATACGCAGTATTTT
>NA|TRBV30|TRBD1|TRBJ2-3
CAWSVQQGASTDTQYF
TGTGCCTGGAGTGTCCAACAGGGGGCCTCGACAGATACGCAGTATTTT
>NA|TRBV5-6|NA|TRBJ2-2
CASSFVEWAGTGELFF
TGTGCCAGCAGCTTTGTCGAGTGGGCTGGGACCGGGGAGCTGTTTTTT
>NA|TRBV6-1|TRBD2|TRBJ2-7
CASSSRLAIQYF
TGTGCCAGCAGTTCTCGACTAGCGATCCAGTACTTC
>once|TRBV19|TRBD2|TRBJ2-1
CASSARTSGPYNEQFF
TGTGCCAGTAGTGCCCGGACTAGCGGGCCCTACAATGAGCAGTTCTTC
>NA|TRBV5-1|TRBD1|TRBJ1-5
CASSVGTANQPQHF
TGCGCCAGCAGCGTAGGGACAGCGAATCAGCCCCAGCATTTT
>NA|TRBV6-1|NA|TRBJ2-2
CASSELAGRRAGELFF
TGTGCCAGCAGTGAGTTGGCAGGTCGGCGCGCCGGGGAGCTGTTTTTT
>NA|TRBV5-1|NA|TRBJ2-2
CASRSAEAGELFF
TGCGCCAGCAGATCCGCGGAGGCCGGGGAGCTGTTTTTT
>NA|TRBV2|TRBD2|TRBJ2-5
CASKRLAGDFRETQYF
TGTGCCAGCAAGCGGCTAGCGGGAGACTTTCGGGAGACCCAGTACTTC
>NA|TRBV27|NA|TRBJ1-2
CASSLRGGGYTF
TGTGCCAGCAGTTTAAGAGGGGGTGGCTACACCTTC
>NA|TRBV28|NA|TRBJ2-5
CASSLWGVKMETQYF
TGTGCCAGCAGTTTATGGGGGGTCAAGATGGAGACCCAGTACTTC
>NA|TRBV10-2|NA|TRBJ2-7
CASSGGSKYEQYF
TGCGCCAGCAGTGGGGGTAGCAAGTACGAGCAGTACTTC
>NA|TRBV25-1|NA|TRBJ2-1
CASKVRDTVYNEQFF
TGTGCCAGCAAGGTTCGGGACACAGTATACAATGAGCAGTTCTTC
>NA|TRBV5-1|TRBD2|TRBJ2-2
CASSVRTSGSGELFF
TGCGCCAGCAGCGTGAGGACTAGCGGGAGCGGGGAGCTGTTTTTT